The 15 T cell receptor beta chains presented below share a single source sample, sequenced in a study of breast tumors, draining lymph nodes, adjacent tissues. The lymph nodes were axillary draining lymph nodes from breast cancer patients. MiXCR, applied by TCRdb to the multiplex PCR reads, yields one record per CDR3 protein. The sample shows about 230,000 distinct CDR3 sequences, approximately 30% of them seen only once. Sequenced sample: axillary lymph node tissue. The source of these receptors is a female donor with breast cancer. Some clones in this sample may be carry-over from other donors' samples.

This clonotype was found a few times. It may be a read error: a sequence one base away is much more abundant. Because the CDR3 is missing its conserved closing phenylalanine or tryptophan, this is likely a read error. The chain employs TRBV9 and TRBJ2-7, with D possibly being TRBD2 (6 bases). The ends were cut back, 3 bases at V and 5 bases at J, with 12 bases in the middle. CDR1 and CDR2 (germline): SGDLS, YYNGEE. The CDR3 sequence is 13 residues long. CDR3 sequence: CASSAVGTHEQYS. For the CDR3, the DNA is TGTGCCAGCAGCGCGGTCGGGACTCACGAGCAGTACTCC.

The V and J genes are TRBV7-2 and TRBJ1-5; 7 bases match TRBD1. V lost 4 bases, J lost 6 bases, and 12 bases stayed unmatched. The CDR3 length is 16 residues. The germline CDR1 and CDR2 sequences are SGHTA and FQGNSA. The CDR3 here is CASSSQGGVLGQPQHF. In DNA form, the CDR3 reads TGTGCCAGCAGCTCGCAGGGGGGCGTTTTGGGTCAGCCCCAGCATTTT.

This clonotype was picked up a small number of times. This clone may be a read error of a much larger clone one base away. The chain couples TRBV20-1 to TRBJ2-5; D uncertain. The CDR3 is made up of 12 amino acids. Per the germline V gene, CDR1 is DFQATT and CDR2 is SNEGSKA (reference sequence). CDR3 DNA sequence: TGCAGTGCTGGCGGCGGTGGAGAGACCCCGTACTTC. Encoded protein: CSAGGGGETPYF.

The sample holds many counts of this clonotype. V gene TRBV12-3 or TRBV12-4 combines with J gene TRBJ1-2, with 7 positions matching TRBD1. The CDR3 contains 18 residues. The ends lost 0 bases at V and 5 bases at J; junction bases unmatched: 15. The CDR3 is CASSLALGTAVARYGYTF. Written as DNA, the CDR3 is TGTGCCAGCAGTTTAGCGCTCGGGACAGCCGTAGCTAGGTATGGCTACACCTTC.

This clonotype was detected many times. This chain uses TRBV14 with TRBJ2-3, with 10 nucleotides matching TRBD1. V dropped 4 bases and J dropped 2; count of bases not matched to a gene: 6. The CDR3 contains 16 residues. CDR1 and CDR2 from the germline V gene are SGHDN and FVKESK. The CDR3 region is CASSRPGTGVTDTQYF. The CDR3 nucleotides read TGTGCCAGCAGCCGCCCCGGGACAGGGGTCACAGATACGCAGTATTTT.

The sample holds a few counts of this clonotype. The chain links TRBV4-1 to TRBJ2-2; 7 positions agree with TRBD1. CDR3 length: 16 residues. Germline loops: CDR1 MGHRA, CDR2 YSYEKL. The J segment lost 8 bases and the V segment lost 0 bases, leaving 9 bases of the junction unmatched. The CDR3 region has the DNA TGCGCCAGCAGCCAAGATCGTACAGGGGCTAGAGGGGAGCTGTTTTTT. Its protein product is CASSQDRTGARGELFF.

This clonotype was detected many times. This rearrangement joins TRBV24-1 to TRBJ2-2; possible D gene TRBD1, 6 bases. The CDR3 totals 15 residues. The germline V and J ends were trimmed by 7 bases and 7 bases, with 18 bases remaining between them. The germline CDR1 and CDR2 sequences are KGHDR and SFDVKD. CDR3 region: CATSGMGAVYGELFF. CDR3 coding DNA: TGTGCCACCAGCGGGATGGGGGCCGTATACGGGGAGCTGTTTTTT.

The rearrangement uses TRBV12-3 or TRBV12-4 and TRBJ1-6; D unclear. This CDR3 has 16 residues. The V end lost 3 bases, the J end lost 13 bases, and 22 bases lay between the germline ends. The CDR3 loop reads CASSFGSDNSNQPLHF. The CDR3 DNA is TGTGCCAGCAGTTTCGGAAGCGACAATAGCAATCAGCCCCTCCACTTT.

This clonotype was counted between two and nine times. A read error may explain this, as a much larger clone is one base away. The chain has TRBV6-6 and TRBJ1-5; 8 bases map to TRBD1. The CDR3 length is 17 residues. Trimming cost V 5 bases and J 1 base; bases outside gene matches: 10. CDR1 is MNHNY and CDR2 is SVGAGI in the germline V gene (reference sequence). CDR3 bases: TGTGCCAGCAGTCACCAAGGACAGGGAGTGAGCAATCAGCCCCAGCATTTT. Protein: CASSHQGQGVSNQPQHF.

This clonotype was seen ten or more times. The V call is TRBV5-1, the J call TRBJ2-7; 10 bases match TRBD2. The germline V gene encodes CDR1 SGHRS and CDR2 YFSETQ. The CDR3 loop spans 15 amino acids. The V and J ends lost 3 bases and 1 base, in that order; junction bases with no gene match: 4. CDR3 protein: CASSSIAGGSYEQYF. CDR3 in DNA: TGCGCCAGCAGCTCTATAGCGGGGGGTTCCTACGAGCAGTACTTC.

There are many counts of this clonotype. The V call is TRBV5-1, the J call TRBJ2-1; 7 bases match TRBD2. Germline V gene data show CDR1 as SGHRS and CDR2 as YFSETQ. This CDR3 has 17 residues. Trimming cost V 6 bases and J 10 bases; bases outside gene matches: 22. The CDR3 DNA sequence: TGCGCCAGCAAAGCCTGGGCAAGACTAGCAGGGATTGGAGAGCAGTTCTTC. This gives the protein CASKAWARLAGIGEQFF.

The chain employs TRBV7-9 and TRBJ1-2; perhaps TRBD1 as D (5 bases). CDR1 is SEHNR and CDR2 is FQNEAQ in the germline V gene (reference sequence). This CDR3 comprises 16 residues. V dropped 6 bases and J dropped 0 bases, with 17 bases sitting between them. The CDR3 reads CASSQDSIAANYGYTF. CDR3 coding DNA: TGTGCCAGCAGTCAAGACAGCATCGCCGCTAACTATGGCTACACCTTC.

This clonotype was seen repeatedly, ten times or more. The chain combines TRBV20-1 with TRBJ2-1; 9 bases map to TRBD2. CDR1 is DFQATT and CDR2 is SNEGSKA in the germline V gene (reference sequence). V trimming: 3 bases; J trimming: 6 bases; junction bases outside the gene matches: 6. CDR3 size: 14 residues. Written as DNA, the CDR3 is TGCAGTGCTAGGGATAGCGGGAGAGGCAATGAGCAGTTCTTC. Its translation is CSARDSGRGNEQFF.

This clonotype was recorded many times. This sequence joins TRBV24-1 and TRBJ2-3; tentatively, D is TRBD1 or TRBD2 (5 bases each). V gave up 10 bases and J gave up 1 base, with 20 bases separating them. The CDR3 is 16 amino acids. Germline V gives CDR1 KGHDR, CDR2 SFDVKD. In DNA, the CDR3 is TGTGCCACTACCTCCGGATGGGGGAGCTGCACAGATACGCAGTATTTT. Protein: CATTSGWGSCTDTQYF.

As concerns this clonotype: A clone one base away is much larger, so this may be a read error. The chain combines TRBV28 with TRBJ2-4; D is ambiguous. CDR3 length: 14 amino acids. CDR1 is MDHEN, CDR2 SYDVKM, per germline. The CDR3 loop is CASSPPVAKSIQYF. CDR3 nucleotide sequence: TGTGCCAGCAGCCCCCCAGTAGCCAAAAGCATTCAGTACTTC.